Sequencing of this TCR beta chain was carried out in a study of T cells in Graves' hyperthyroidism and ophthalmopathy. General study points: Most expanded thyroid clonotypes above 0.001 also appeared in blood.

The sample holds a few counts of this clonotype. No antigen is known for it. TCR beta CDR3 regions were amplified from RNA. A first-round RT-PCR of the TCR CDR3 used the HTBI primer set. MiXCR, run by TCRdb on the multiplex PCR reads, gives a single entry per CDR3 protein. The sample carries 350,000 to 450,000 distinct CDR3 sequences, approximately 15% recorded once. Sequencing was performed on blood. The clonotype originates from a woman aged 55-70 years with Graves' hyperthyroidism.

Here the CDR3 DNA reads TGTGCCAGCACGACAGGGGGCGCGGATCATGAAAAACTGTTTTTT. Translating gives CASTTGGADHEKLFF. The rearrangement links TRBV25-1 to TRBJ1-4, with 10 bases matching TRBD1. V lost 7 bases, J lost 6 bases, and 8 bases stayed unmatched. The CDR3 has 15 amino acids. The germline CDR1 and CDR2 sequences are MGHDK and SYGVNS.